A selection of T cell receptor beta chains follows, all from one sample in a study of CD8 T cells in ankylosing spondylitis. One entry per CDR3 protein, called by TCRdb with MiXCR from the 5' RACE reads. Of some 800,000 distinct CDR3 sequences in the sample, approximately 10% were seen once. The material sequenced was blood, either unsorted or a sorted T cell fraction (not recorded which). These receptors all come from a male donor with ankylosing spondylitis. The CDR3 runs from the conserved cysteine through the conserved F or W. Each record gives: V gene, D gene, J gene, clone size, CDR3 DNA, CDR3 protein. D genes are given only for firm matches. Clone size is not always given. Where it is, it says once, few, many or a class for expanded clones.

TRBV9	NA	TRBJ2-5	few	TGTGCCAGCAGCGCCGGCCTAGCGCAAGAGACCCAGTACTTC	CASSAGLAQETQYF
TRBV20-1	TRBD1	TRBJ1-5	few	TGCAGTGCTAGCGTGGGACAGAGGAATCAGCCCCAGCATTTT	CSASVGQRNQPQHF
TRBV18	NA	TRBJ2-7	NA	TGTGCCAGCTCACCACCGGGTTCGCAGGGGACCTTTCACGAGCAGTACTTC	CASSPPGSQGTFHEQYF
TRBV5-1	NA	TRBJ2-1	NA	TGCGCCAGCAGCTTGAGCCATGAGCAGTTCTTC	CASSLSHEQFF
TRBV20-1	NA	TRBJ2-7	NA	TGCAGTGCTAGAGGAGGCTCGCGGGACTACGAGCAGTACTTC	CSARGGSRDYEQYF
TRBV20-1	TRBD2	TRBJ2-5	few	TGCAGTGCCAGCGGGGTACTACAAGAGACCCAGTACTTC	CSASGVLQETQYF
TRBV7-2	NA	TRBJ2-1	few	TGTGCCAGCAGCTCCTGGGCCGGGGCTCGCTACTACAATGAGCAGTTCTTC	CASSSWAGARYYNEQFF
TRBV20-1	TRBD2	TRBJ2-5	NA	TGCAGTGCCCCAGGCTGGACTAGCGGGGGAGAGACCCAGTACTTC	CSAPGWTSGGETQYF
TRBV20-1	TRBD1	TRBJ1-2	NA	TGCAGTGCATCCAACAGGGGGGACTATGGCTACACCTTC	CSASNRGDYGYTF
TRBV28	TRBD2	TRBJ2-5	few	TGTGCCAGCAGTTTATATAAAGCGGGAATGGAGACCCAGTACTTC	CASSLYKAGMETQYF
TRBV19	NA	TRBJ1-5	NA	TGTGCCAGTAGTATTCACAGGGAGGATCAGCCCCAGCATTTT	CASSIHREDQPQHF
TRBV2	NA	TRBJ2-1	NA	TGTGCCAGCAGGGTGCGGCGGGCATACAATGAGCAGTTCTTC	CASRVRRAYNEQFF
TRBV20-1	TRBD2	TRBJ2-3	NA	TGCAGTGCTAGACCAGCTAGCGGGAGCACAGATACGCAGTATTTT	CSARPASGSTDTQYF
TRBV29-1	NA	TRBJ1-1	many	TGCAGCGTTGCTGACACCTGGAACACTGAAGCTTTCTTT	CSVADTWNTEAFF
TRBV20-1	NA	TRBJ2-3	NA	TGCAGTGCTAGAGAGAACGGCCGCCCGGATACGCAGTATTTT	CSARENGRPDTQYF
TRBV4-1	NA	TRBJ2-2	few	TGCGCCAGCAGCCATAAACAGGGATACACCGGGGAGCTGTTTTTT	CASSHKQGYTGELFF
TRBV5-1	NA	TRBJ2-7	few	TGCGCCAGCAGCTTGGAGCCGGGGAAGGACGAGCAGTACTTC	CASSLEPGKDEQYF
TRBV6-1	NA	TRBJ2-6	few	TGTGCCAGCAGTGGGACAGCCTATATGTCTGGGGCCAACGTCCTGACTTTC	CASSGTAYMSGANVLTF
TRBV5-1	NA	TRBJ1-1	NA	TGCGCCAGCAGCTCGGGGAGGGCGCGGGGGACTGAAGCTTTCTTT	CASSSGRARGTEAFF
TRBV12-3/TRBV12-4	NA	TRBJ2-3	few	TGTGCCAGCAGCATCGACACCACAGATACGCAGTATTTT	CASSIDTTDTQYF
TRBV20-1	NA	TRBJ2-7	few	TGCAGTGCTAGAATTCCTCAGGGCTTTCGGGGTAGTAGCTACGAGCAGTACTTC	CSARIPQGFRGSSYEQYF
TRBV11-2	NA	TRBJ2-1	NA	TGTGCCAGCAGCTTAGTTTGGGCTAGCATGAATGAGCAGTTCTTC	CASSLVWASMNEQFF
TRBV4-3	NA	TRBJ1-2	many	TGCGCCAGCAGCCGACCGGGGGCCTTCTATGGCTACACCTTC	CASSRPGAFYGYTF
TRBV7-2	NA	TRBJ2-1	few	TGTGCCAGCAGCTGGGACCTGTACTCCTACAATGAGCAGTTCTTC	CASSWDLYSYNEQFF
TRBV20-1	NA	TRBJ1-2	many	TGCAGTGCTAGGCGGTTGGGAGGGGACTATGGCTACACCTTC	CSARRLGGDYGYTF
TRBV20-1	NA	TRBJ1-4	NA	TGCAGTGCTCCCAGTGTAGGGGATGAAAAACTGTTTTTT	CSAPSVGDEKLFF
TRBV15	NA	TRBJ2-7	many	TGTGCCACCAGCAGAGATTTGAAGGGTATTCGGTACGAGCAGTACTTC	CATSRDLKGIRYEQYF
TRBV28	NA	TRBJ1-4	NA	TGTGCCAGCAGTTTAGCACTCGCCTGGGTGGAAAAACTGTTTTTT	CASSLALAWVEKLFF
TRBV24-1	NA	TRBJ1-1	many	TGTGCCACCAGTGGGGGCACTGAAGCTTTCTTT	CATSGGTEAFF
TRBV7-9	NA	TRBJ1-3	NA	TGTGCCAGCAGCCAGAGCTCTGGAAACACCATATATTTT	CASSQSSGNTIYF
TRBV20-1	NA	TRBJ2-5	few	TGCAGTGCATCGGTTAGAGTGGGGACCCAGTACTTC	CSASVRVGTQYF
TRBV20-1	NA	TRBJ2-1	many	TGCAGTGCTAGAGAACGACGTGGGGGGAGCAATGAGCAGTTCTTC	CSARERRGGSNEQFF
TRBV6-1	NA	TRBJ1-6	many	TGTGCCAGCAGCCGCCAGGGAAGGCTTGGGTCACCCCTCCACTTT	CASSRQGRLGSPLHF
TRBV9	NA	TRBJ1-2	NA	TGTGCCAGCACCCCGCGGGCAGAGCATGGCTACACCTTC	CASTPRAEHGYTF
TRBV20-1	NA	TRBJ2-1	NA	TGCAGTGCTAGAGTCCGGGGTTCCCGCTCCTACAATGAGCAGTTCTTC	CSARVRGSRSYNEQFF
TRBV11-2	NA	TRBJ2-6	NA	TGTGCCAGCACCACTATGGTAAATTCTGGGGCCAACGTCCTGACTTTC	CASTTMVNSGANVLTF
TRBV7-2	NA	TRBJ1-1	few	TGTGCCAGCAGCTTAGGTGGGACACAAGACCAACGTGAAGCTTTCTTT	CASSLGGTQDQREAFF
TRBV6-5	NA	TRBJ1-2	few	TGTGCCAGCAGTTACGGACGGGATGTAGGCTACACCTTC	CASSYGRDVGYTF
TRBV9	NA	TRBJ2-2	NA	TGTGCCAGCAGCGTAACGGGATTTACCGGGGAGCTGTTTTTT	CASSVTGFTGELFF
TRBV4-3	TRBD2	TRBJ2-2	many	TGCGCCAGCAGTCGGGACTACCTATGGACCGGGGAGCTGTTTTTT	CASSRDYLWTGELFF
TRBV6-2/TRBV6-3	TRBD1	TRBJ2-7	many	TGTGCCAGCAGTGCACTGGGACAGGGGACCTACGAGCAGTACTTC	CASSALGQGTYEQYF
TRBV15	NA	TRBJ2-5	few	TGTGCCACCAGCAGAGCCAGCGCAGAAGAGACCCAGTACTTC	CATSRASAEETQYF